This TCR beta chain was sequenced for a study of blood T cell repertoires in COVID-19. Measured with immunoSEQ multiplex PCR; TCRdb has only the in-frame clones, and not every one. This table holds 200,000 to 300,000 clones, 75% to 85% found once. The clonotype was recovered from a woman aged 70-85 years with acute or convalescent COVID-19. The sequencing input was peripheral blood.

CDR3 DNA sequence: TGTGCCAGCCGGGACAGCCTATACGAGCAGTACTTC. Translation: CASRDSLYEQYF. The gene calls are TRBV6-5 and TRBJ2-7, with 7 bases aligning to TRBD1. Per germline, CDR1 MNHEY and CDR2 SVGAGI. V shed 8 bases, J shed 4 bases, and the junction held 5 bases outside the gene matches. The CDR3 sequence is 12 residues long.